This entry features one T cell receptor (beta chain) sequence. TCRdb fed the 5' RACE reads into MiXCR, producing one record per CDR3 protein. Of roughly 340,000 distinct CDR3 sequences in the sample, 8.7% were seen once. The data originate from a study of T cells after yellow fever vaccination. The CDR3 extends over 16 amino acids. Losses at the gene ends were 4 bases for V and 2 bases for J; bases not matched to a gene: 7. The germline V gene encodes CDR1 PRHDT and CDR2 FYEKMQ (reference sequence). This receptor was identified in a man younger than 35 who received the YFV17D yellow fever vaccine. The sample was PBMCs, taken on the day of the first yellow fever vaccination. This chain uses TRBV13 with TRBJ1-5, with 8 bases identical to TRBD1. CDR3 bases: TGTGCCAGCAGCTCTCGTGCAGGGGGCGGCAATCAGCCCCAGCATTTT. As protein: CASSSRAGGGNQPQHF.